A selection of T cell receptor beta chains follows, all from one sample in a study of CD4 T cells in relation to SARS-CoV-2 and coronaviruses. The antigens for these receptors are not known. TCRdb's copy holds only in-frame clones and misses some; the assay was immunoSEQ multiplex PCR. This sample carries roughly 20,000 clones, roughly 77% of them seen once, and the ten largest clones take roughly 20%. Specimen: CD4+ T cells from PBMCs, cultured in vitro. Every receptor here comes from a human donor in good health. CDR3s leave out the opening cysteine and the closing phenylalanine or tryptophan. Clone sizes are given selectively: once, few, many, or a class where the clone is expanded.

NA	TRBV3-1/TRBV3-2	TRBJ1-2	ASSQDYRQVPGYGYT
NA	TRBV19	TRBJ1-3	ASTLRRDAGNTIY
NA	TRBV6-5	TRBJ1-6	ASSYGPAHRDSPLH
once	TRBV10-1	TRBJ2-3	ASSEGIGSQDTQY
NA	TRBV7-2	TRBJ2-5	ASSHRQETQY
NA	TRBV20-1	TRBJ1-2	SASEAGELGYT
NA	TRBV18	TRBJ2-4	ASSPPAAGTNQNIQY
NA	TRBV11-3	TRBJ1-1	ASSIHPNTEAF
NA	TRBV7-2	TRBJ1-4	ASSLAGNNEKLF
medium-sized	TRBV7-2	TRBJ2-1	ASTSAGPGYEQF
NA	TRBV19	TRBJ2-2	ASAGLFSPGTGELF
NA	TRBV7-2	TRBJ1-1	ASRTTWGVKTEAF
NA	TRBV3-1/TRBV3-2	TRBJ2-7	ASSQGQVYEQY
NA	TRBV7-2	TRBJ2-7	ASSLGQGAHYEQY
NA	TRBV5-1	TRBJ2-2	ASSPSGLLNTGELF
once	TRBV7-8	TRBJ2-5	ASSSGLAGGSPIEETQY
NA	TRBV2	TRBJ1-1	ASTQGGIREAF
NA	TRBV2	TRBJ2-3	ASETSGADTQY
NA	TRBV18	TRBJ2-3	ASSPWDTQY
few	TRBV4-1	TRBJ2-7	ASSRMTGSYEQY
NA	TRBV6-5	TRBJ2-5	ASALGAGEETQY
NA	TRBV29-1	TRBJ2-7	SVTTGSYEQY
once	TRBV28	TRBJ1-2	ASSSTNGYT
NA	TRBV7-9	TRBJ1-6	ASSPSTGDYNSPLH
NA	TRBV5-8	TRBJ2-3	ASSSRQGAITDTQY
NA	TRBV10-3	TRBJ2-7	AIGRHSSYEQY
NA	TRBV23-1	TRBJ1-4	ASSQPRKTV
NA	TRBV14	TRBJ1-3	ASSPGNTIY
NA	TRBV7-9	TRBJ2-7	ASSLGLDSSYEQY
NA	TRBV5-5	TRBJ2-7	ASSLVGYEQY
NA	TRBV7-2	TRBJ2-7	ASSLRSGIAYEQY
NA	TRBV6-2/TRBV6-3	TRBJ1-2	ASSQPNYGYT
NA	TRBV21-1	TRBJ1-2	ASSIGWRRGMYGGYT
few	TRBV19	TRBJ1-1	ASSLSGEAF
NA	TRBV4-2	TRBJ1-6	ASSQEGQGTIHSPLH
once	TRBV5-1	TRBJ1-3	ASPMGLGNTIY
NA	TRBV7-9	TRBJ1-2	ASSFRDRGRQYGYT
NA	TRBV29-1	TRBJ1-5	SVAEGGGNQPQH
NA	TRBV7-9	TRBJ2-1	ASSPSDRYNEQF
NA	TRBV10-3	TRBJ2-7	AISPGGGYEQY
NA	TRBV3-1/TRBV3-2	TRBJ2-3	ASSQGLAGGSDTQY
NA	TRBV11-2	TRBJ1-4	ASSLAPTTNEKLF